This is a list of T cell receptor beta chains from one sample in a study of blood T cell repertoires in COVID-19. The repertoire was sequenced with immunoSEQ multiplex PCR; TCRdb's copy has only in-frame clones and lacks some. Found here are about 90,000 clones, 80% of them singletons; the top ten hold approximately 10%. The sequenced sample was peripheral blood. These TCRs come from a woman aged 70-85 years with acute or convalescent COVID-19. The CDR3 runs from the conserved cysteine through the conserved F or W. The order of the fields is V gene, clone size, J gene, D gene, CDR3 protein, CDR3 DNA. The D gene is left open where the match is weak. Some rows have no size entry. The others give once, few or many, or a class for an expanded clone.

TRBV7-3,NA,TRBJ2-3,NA,CASSLRGRTATDTQYF,TGTGCCAGCAGCCTAAGGGGCCGGACAGCCACAGATACGCAGTATTTT
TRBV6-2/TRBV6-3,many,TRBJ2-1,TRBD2,CASSYESAWTSGRNEQFF,TGTGCCAGCAGTTACGAATCCGCCTGGACTAGCGGGAGGAATGAGCAGTTCTTC
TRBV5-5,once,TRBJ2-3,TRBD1,CASSFRDRVRTDTQYF,TGTGCCAGCAGCTTCCGGGACAGGGTTCGCACAGATACGCAGTATTTT
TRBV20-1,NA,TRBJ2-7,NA,CSGLLSYEQYF,TGCAGTGGTCTGTTATCCTACGAGCAGTACTTC
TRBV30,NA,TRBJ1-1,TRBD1,CAWTRQGDTEAFF,TGTGCCTGGACTCGACAGGGAGATACTGAAGCTTTCTTT
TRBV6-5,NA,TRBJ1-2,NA,CASSIRGTYGYTF,TGTGCCAGCAGTATCAGGGGAACCTATGGCTACACCTTC
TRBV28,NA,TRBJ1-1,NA,CASRKDSSEAFF,TGTGCCAGCAGGAAAGACAGTTCTGAAGCTTTCTTT
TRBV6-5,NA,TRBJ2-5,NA,CASSGGFRETQYF,TGTGCCAGCTCAGGGGGGTTTAGGGAGACCCAGTACTTC
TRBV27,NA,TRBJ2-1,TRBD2,CASPDLGTSGGGTYNYEQFF,TGTGCCAGCCCCGATCTCGGGACTAGCGGGGGTGGGACTTACAATTATGAGCAGTTCTTC
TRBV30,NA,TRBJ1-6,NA,CAWNQRRGGSPLHF,TGTGCCTGGAATCAAAGGAGGGGGGGTTCACCCCTCCACTTT
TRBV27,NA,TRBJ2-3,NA,CASSLSRLGGTDTQYF,TGTGCCAGCAGTTTATCAAGACTAGGTGGCACAGATACGCAGTATTTT
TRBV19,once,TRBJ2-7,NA,CASSSSVLTSYEQYF,TGTGCCAGTAGTTCCAGCGTGCTGACCTCCTACGAGCAGTACTTC
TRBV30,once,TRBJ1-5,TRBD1,CAWSGRDRGQPQHF,TGTGCCTGGAGTGGAAGGGACAGGGGACAGCCCCAGCATTTT
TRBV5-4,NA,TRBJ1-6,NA,CASSLEQGHSPLHF,TGTGCCAGCAGCTTGGAACAGGGTCATTCACCCCTCCACTTT
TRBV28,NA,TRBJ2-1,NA,CASSPLSYNEQFF,TGTGCCAGCAGTCCCCTCTCCTACAATGAGCAGTTCTTC
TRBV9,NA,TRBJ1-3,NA,CASSVGGGSSGNTIYF,TGTGCCAGCAGCGTAGGTGGTGGCAGCTCTGGAAACACCATATATTTT
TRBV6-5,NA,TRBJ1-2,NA,CASSQVGGSSDGYTF,TGTGCCAGCAGTCAGGTAGGGGGTTCGTCGGATGGCTACACCTTC
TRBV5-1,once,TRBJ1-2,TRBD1,CASSLDRDAGYTF,TGCGCCAGCAGCCTGGACAGGGACGCTGGCTACACCTTC
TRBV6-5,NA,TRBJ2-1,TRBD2,CASSYVSGSRNEQFF,TGTGCCAGCAGTTACGTAAGCGGGAGTAGGAATGAGCAGTTCTTC
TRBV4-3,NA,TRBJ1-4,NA,CASSQDVRQATNEKLFF,TGCGCCAGCAGCCAAGATGTAAGACAAGCAACTAATGAAAAACTGTTTTTT
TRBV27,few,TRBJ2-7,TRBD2,CASSLGLAGEQYF,TGTGCCAGCAGTTTAGGACTAGCGGGGGAGCAGTACTTC
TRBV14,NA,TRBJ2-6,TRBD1,CASSPRQGAVRSGANVLTF,TGTGCCAGCAGCCCCAGGCAGGGGGCCGTCCGGTCTGGGGCCAACGTCCTGACTTTC
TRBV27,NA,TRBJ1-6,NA,CASRLGGSDSPLHF,TGTGCCAGCAGGCTGGGGGGGTCGGATTCACCCCTCCACTTT
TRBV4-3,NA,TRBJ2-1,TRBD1,CASSQDSTGGAGVVYNEQFF,TGCGCCAGCAGCCAAGATTCGACAGGGGGCGCGGGAGTCGTCTACAATGAGCAGTTCTTC
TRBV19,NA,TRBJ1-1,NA,CASTPRGGRGWTEAFF,TGTGCCAGTACCCCCAGGGGCGGACGGGGATGGACTGAAGCTTTCTTT
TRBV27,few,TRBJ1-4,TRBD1,CASSWRGTGATNEKLFF,TGTGCCAGCAGCTGGAGGGGTACAGGGGCAACTAATGAAAAACTGTTTTTT
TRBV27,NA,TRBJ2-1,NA,CASSLSSVPGVNEQFF,TGTGCCAGCAGTTTATCGTCTGTACCAGGGGTCAATGAGCAGTTCTTC
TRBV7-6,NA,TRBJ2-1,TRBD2,CASSLSAGGYNEQFF,TGTGCCAGCAGCTTATCGGCGGGAGGGTACAATGAGCAGTTCTTC
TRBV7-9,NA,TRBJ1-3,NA,CASSPRAGSGNTIYF,TGTGCCAGCAGCCCACGTGCAGGATCTGGAAACACCATATATTTT
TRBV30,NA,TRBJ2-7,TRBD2,CAWSGSGISEQYF,TGTGCCTGGAGTGGGAGCGGGATAAGCGAGCAGTACTTC
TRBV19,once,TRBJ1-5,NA,CASSKQGQISNQPQHF,TGTGCCAGTAGCAAACAGGGACAAATTAGCAATCAGCCCCAGCATTTT